This entry lists 31 T cell receptor beta chains sequenced from one sample in a study of cytomegalovirus exposure and HLA in healthy donors. This PCR relied on a set of 60 Vbeta primers and 13 Jbeta primers. TCRdb keeps only in-frame clones here, not all; method: immunoSEQ multiplex PCR. This sample yields about 140,000 clones, of which about 79% are seen a single time; 1.7% belongs to the top ten. The specimen was PBMCs. These TCRs come from a woman in her twenties or thirties in good health and CMV-seronegative.

The chain is built from TRBV10-3 and TRBJ1-3, with 10 bases matching TRBD1. Unmatched junction bases numbered 9, after V lost 4 bases and J lost 3 bases. This CDR3 is 17 amino acids long. CDR1 and CDR2 (germline): ENHRY, SYGVKD. The CDR3 loop is CAISGVRTGGVGNTIYF. CDR3 nucleotides: TGTGCCATCAGTGGAGTGAGGACAGGGGGAGTTGGAAACACCATATATTTT.

The chain employs TRBV2 and TRBJ2-5; 8 nucleotides line up with TRBD2. The CDR3 extends over 15 amino acids. The junction had 12 bases not matched to a gene; V was cut back by 8 bases and J by 4 bases. CDR1 SNHLY and CDR2 FYNNEI come from the germline V gene. CDR3 DNA sequence: TGTGCCAGCGGGGATAGCGGGGTAGAAGGAGAGACCCAGTACTTC. Translating it yields CASGDSGVEGETQYF. The full variable domain, its missing parts supplied by reference TRBV2 and TRBJ2-5, is EPEVTQTPSHQVTQMGQEVILRCVPISNHLYFYWYRQILGQKVEFLVSFYNNEISEKSEIFDDQFSVERPDGSNFTLKIRSTKLEDSAMYFCASGDSGVEGETQYFGPGTRLLVL.

This clone was recorded a few times. This chain links TRBV4-1 with TRBJ1-2, with 7 bases identical to TRBD1. J gave up 6 bases and V 2 bases, and 9 bases lay outside the gene matches. Germline loops: CDR1 MGHRA, CDR2 YSYEKL. There are 15 residues in the CDR3. The CDR3 here is CASSQLPPRGDGYTF. In DNA form, the CDR3 reads TGCGCCAGCAGCCAACTCCCTCCCAGGGGGGATGGCTACACCTTC.

The CDR3 here is CAWSDPGRRPTDTQYF. The CDR3 DNA is TGTGCCTGGAGTGATCCGGGTCGACGCCCAACAGATACGCAGTATTTT. The V gene is TRBV30, the J gene TRBJ2-3; D is uncertain. The CDR3 is made up of 16 amino acids. Germline CDR1 is GTSNPN and CDR2 is SVGIG (reference sequence). Deletions cut 1 base from V and 3 bases from J, with 17 bases between. The full variable domain, its missing parts supplied by reference TRBV30 and TRBJ2-3, is SQTIHQWPATLVQPVGSPLSLECTVEGTSNPNLYWYRQAAGRGLQLLFYSVGIGQISSEVPQNLSASRPQDRQFILSSKKLLLSDSGFYLCAWSDPGRRPTDTQYFGPGTRLTVL.

The chain joins TRBV19 to TRBJ2-7; the match to TRBD1 covers 7 bases. After removal of 6 bases from V and 0 bases from J, the junction contained 5 bases not matched to a gene. Germline V CDR1 and CDR2: LNHDA, SQIVND (reference sequence). This CDR3 is built from 14 residues. CDR3 protein: CASRGQTDSYEQYF. As DNA, the CDR3 is TGTGCCAGTAGGGGACAGACGGACTCCTACGAGCAGTACTTC. The entire variable domain, with the rest obtained from reference TRBV19 and TRBJ2-7, is as follows: DGGITQSPKYLFRKEGQNVTLSCEQNLNHDAMYWYRQDPGQGLRLIYYSQIVNDFQKGDIAEGYSVSREKKESFPLTVTSAQKNPTAFYLCASRGQTDSYEQYFGPGTRLTVT.

V is TRBV15 and J is TRBJ2-7; D possibly corresponds to TRBD2 (5 bases). The CDR3 runs 15 residues. V was cut by 0 bases and J by 9 bases, with 18 bases left in between. Per germline, CDR1 LNHNV and CDR2 YYDKDF (reference sequence). The CDR3 is CATSRDATTTTWQYF. In DNA form, the CDR3 reads TGTGCCACCAGCAGAGATGCGACTACTACGACGTGGCAGTACTTC.

The gene calls are TRBV5-1 and TRBJ1-1; D perhaps matches TRBD1 (6 bases). The CDR3 totals 16 residues. V lost 3 bases to trimming and J lost 1 base, with 16 bases between them. CDR1 is SGHRS, CDR2 YFSETQ, per germline. This chain's CDR3 is CASSSGTLGGNTEAFF. DNA for the CDR3: TGCGCCAGCAGCTCCGGGACATTGGGTGGGAACACTGAAGCTTTCTTT.

The chain links TRBV7-2 to TRBJ2-1, with 11 positions matching TRBD2. Losses at the gene ends were 1 base for V and 5 bases for J; bases not matched to a gene: 4. Germline lookup yields CDR1 SGHTA and CDR2 FQGNSA. The CDR3 extends over 16 amino acids. CDR3 DNA: TGTGCCAGCAGCTTAGTTGCACTAGCGGGGGACAATGAGCAGTTCTTC. This gives the protein CASSLVALAGDNEQFF.

The gene calls are TRBV6-1 and TRBJ2-1, with 7 nucleotides matching TRBD2. The CDR3 has 13 amino acids. With V trimmed by 8 bases and J by 9 bases, 10 bases remained unmatched. Germline V gene data show CDR1 as MNHNS and CDR2 as SASEGT. The CDR3 loop reads CASPQIGGGEQFF. The DNA of the CDR3 is TGTGCCAGCCCCCAAATTGGGGGGGGTGAGCAGTTCTTC.

The gene calls are TRBV11-2 and TRBJ1-1; no clear D. The CDR3 runs to 14 residues. Trimming left V 3 bases short and J 0 bases short, with 8 bases between. CDR1 and CDR2 from the germline V gene are SGHAT and FQNNGV. The CDR3 nucleotides read TGTGCCAGCAGCTTGTTTCTTTTGAACACTGAAGCTTTCTTT. Amino acids: CASSLFLLNTEAFF.

This chain uses TRBV9 with TRBJ2-5, with a weak D call TRBD1 (6 bases). The CDR3 is 17 residues long. V was cut by 3 bases and J by 7 bases, with 25 bases left in between. Looked up from germline, CDR1 is SGDLS and CDR2 is YYNGEE. The CDR3 nucleotides read TGTGCCAGCAGCGATTCAACAGGGTCGCGAATTTCGGGGACCCAGTACTTC. It translates to CASSDSTGSRISGTQYF.

The chain employs TRBV29-1 and TRBJ2-1; 8 bases are shared with TRBD2. CDR1 is SQVTM, CDR2 ANQGSEA, per germline. V shed 7 bases and J 3 bases; nucleotides not matched to a gene: 2. The CDR3 runs 12 residues. The CDR3 DNA reads TGCAGCGAGGGACTAGGCTACAATGAGCAGTTCTTC. Amino acid sequence: CSEGLGYNEQFF.

J is TRBJ1-1 and V is TRBV5-1; the D gene is possibly TRBD1 (5 bases). The CDR3 runs 14 residues. Per germline, CDR1 SGHRS and CDR2 YFSETQ. The ends were cut back, 4 bases at V and 4 bases at J, with 14 bases in the middle. The CDR3 coding sequence is TGCGCCAGCAGCCATGGGGCCGCCCCCACTGAAGCTTTCTTT. Translating gives CASSHGAAPTEAFF.

The chain uses TRBV13 and TRBJ1-6; no clear D. Germline lookup yields CDR1 PRHDT and CDR2 FYEKMQ (reference sequence). Deletions cut 2 bases from V and 7 bases from J, with 9 bases between. The CDR3 contains 14 residues. CDR3 nucleotide sequence: TGTGCCAGCAGCTTACGGGGTGGCAATTCACCCCTCCACTTT. Translating it yields CASSLRGGNSPLHF.

The chain recombines TRBV10-2 with TRBJ2-3, with D perhaps TRBD1 (6 bases). The V gene's germline CDR1 is WSHSY and CDR2 SAAADI. This CDR3 has 12 amino acids. Trimming shortened V by 7 bases and J by 4 bases, and 9 bases separated the two germline ends. CDR3 region: CASNEGADTQYF. The CDR3 DNA sequence: TGCGCCAGCAACGAGGGGGCAGATACGCAGTATTTT.

V is TRBV18 and J is TRBJ1-1, with a tentative D call TRBD1 (6 bases). Trimming removed 5 bases at V and 0 bases at J, with 16 bases between. The germline V gene encodes CDR1 KGHSH and CDR2 LQKENI. CDR3 length equals 16 residues. The CDR3, as DNA: TGTGCCAGCTCAGGTCAGGGGACGACCATGAACACTGAAGCTTTCTTT. Amino acids: CASSGQGTTMNTEAFF.

V usage is TRBV6-5 and J usage is TRBJ2-3; the D is unclear. The CDR3 loop spans 14 amino acids. V gave up 7 bases and J gave up 0 bases, with 11 bases separating them. Germline CDR1 reads MNHEY; CDR2 reads SVGAGI. CDR3 bases: TGTGCCAGCACCCCGACTTACAGCACAGATACGCAGTATTTT. The encoded protein is CASTPTYSTDTQYF.

The gene calls are TRBV15 and TRBJ1-1; tentatively, D is TRBD1 (5 bases). Germline V CDR1 and CDR2: LNHNV, YYDKDF (reference sequence). V shed 6 bases and J shed 1 base, with 12 bases lying between them. The CDR3 length is 14 residues. This CDR3 is CATRWGGENTEAFF. CDR3 DNA: TGTGCCACCAGATGGGGGGGGGAGAACACTGAAGCTTTCTTT.

The V gene is TRBV5-1, the J gene TRBJ2-5; possible D gene TRBD1, 6 bases. This CDR3 comprises 14 residues. V dropped 9 bases and J dropped 7 bases, with 22 bases sitting between them. CDR1 and CDR2 (germline): SGHRS, YFSETQ. The CDR3 spells CATLHSTGPRTQYF. CDR3 in DNA: TGCGCCACCCTACATTCGACAGGCCCCAGGACCCAGTACTTC.

The genes are TRBV11-2 and TRBJ2-3; 8 bases are shared with TRBD2. CDR1 is SGHAT, CDR2 FQNNGV, per germline. This CDR3 is 16 amino acids long. The V segment lost 3 bases and the J segment 3 bases; nucleotides outside the gene matches: 8. CDR3 protein: CASSFAGGQGTDTQYF. DNA for the CDR3: TGTGCCAGCAGCTTCGCGGGGGGCCAAGGGACAGATACGCAGTATTTT.

The rearrangement joins TRBV27 to TRBJ1-2; D perhaps matches TRBD1 (5 bases). V was trimmed by 0 bases and J by 8 bases, leaving 13 bases between them. CDR3 length equals 14 residues. Germline values: CDR1 MNHEY, CDR2 SMNVEV (reference sequence). In DNA, the CDR3 is TGTGCCAGCAGTTTATCGAGACAGTCTAAGGGCTACACCTTC. Amino acids: CASSLSRQSKGYTF.

The chain links TRBV6-1 to TRBJ1-2; no reliable D call. The germline V gene encodes CDR1 MNHNS and CDR2 SASEGT. The CDR3 consists of 13 residues. The V end was cut by 8 bases, the J end by 4 bases, with 14 bases between. CDR3 bases: TGTGCCAGCGTAATAGCACGGGGCTATGGCTACACCTTC. This translates into CASVIARGYGYTF.

This clone has only one observation. The chain has TRBV4-1 and TRBJ1-6, with 7 bases aligning to TRBD1. The CDR3 runs to 17 residues. Trimming removed 4 bases from V and 2 bases from J; junction bases left unmatched: 8. Germline V gene lookup returns CDR1 MGHRA and CDR2 YSYEKL. The CDR3 region is CASSRVTGTTYNSPLHF. CDR3 nucleotide sequence: TGCGCCAGCAGCCGAGTGACAGGGACCACCTATAATTCACCCCTCCACTTT.

The chain combines TRBV13 with TRBJ1-2; a possible D gene is TRBD1 (6 bases). Trimming cost V 6 bases and J 4 bases, with 21 bases left between them. Per the germline V gene, CDR1 is PRHDT and CDR2 is FYEKMQ (reference sequence). The CDR3 runs to 16 residues. CDR3 sequence reads: CASRRRGRGSLYGYTF. CDR3 bases: TGTGCCAGCAGAAGAAGGGGCAGGGGCTCGCTCTATGGCTACACCTTC.

The rearrangement joins TRBV10-1 to TRBJ2-1; D may be TRBD2 (5 bases). Germline CDR1 is WNHNN and CDR2 is SYGVQD (reference sequence). The CDR3 contains 13 residues. Trimming cost V 2 bases and J 9 bases, with 11 bases left between them. CDR3 sequence: CASSETLASEQFF. The CDR3 nucleotides read TGCGCCAGCAGTGAGACGTTAGCGAGTGAGCAGTTCTTC.

This rearrangement joins TRBV6-5 to TRBJ2-4, with TRBD2 matching 13 bases. Germline values: CDR1 MNHEY, CDR2 SVGAGI. The V and J ends lost 6 bases and 10 bases, in that order; junction bases with no gene match: 6. The CDR3 runs 14 residues. The CDR3 reads CASSPGTSGEIQYF. The CDR3 coding sequence is TGTGCCAGCAGCCCAGGGACTAGCGGGGAAATTCAGTACTTC.

The chain couples TRBV5-1 to TRBJ1-1; unclear D gene. The V gene's germline CDR1 is SGHRS and CDR2 YFSETQ. This CDR3 contains 14 residues. V was cut by 2 bases and J by 0 bases, with 8 bases left in between. This CDR3 is CASSFSLMNTEAFF. The CDR3 nucleotides read TGCGCCAGCAGCTTCAGTCTTATGAACACTGAAGCTTTCTTT.

The J gene is TRBJ2-3, the V gene TRBV27, with 10 positions matching TRBD1. This CDR3 has 16 residues. Germline assignment: CDR1 MNHEY and CDR2 SMNVEV (reference sequence). V shed 5 bases, J shed 3 bases, and the junction held 8 bases outside the gene matches. CDR3 sequence: CASSLRQGAGTDTQYF. In DNA form, the CDR3 reads TGTGCCAGCAGTCTGCGACAGGGGGCCGGAACAGATACGCAGTATTTT.

This chain joins TRBV6-1 and TRBJ1-2, with TRBD1 matching over 9 bases. Unmatched junction bases numbered 8, after V lost 2 bases and J lost 7 bases. CDR1 and CDR2 (germline): MNHNS, SASEGT. The CDR3 contains 15 residues. The CDR3 sequence: CASSELTGGAGGYTF. The DNA of the CDR3 is TGTGCCAGCAGTGAACTCACAGGGGGCGCGGGTGGCTACACCTTC.

The V gene is TRBV7-8, the J gene TRBJ1-5; D unresolved. This CDR3 comprises 19 residues. Germline V gene data show CDR1 as SGHVS and CDR2 as FQNEAQ. V was trimmed by 1 base and J by 5 bases, leaving 24 bases between them. DNA of the CDR3: TGTGCCAGCAGCTTAGTTCTGGGCAATAACCTAATAAAGTATCAGCCCCAGCATTTT. Protein product: CASSLVLGNNLIKYQPQHF.

This clone was observed a handful of times. J is TRBJ2-1 and V is TRBV13; 7 bases line up with TRBD2. Germline assignment: CDR1 PRHDT and CDR2 FYEKMQ (reference sequence). Trimming at V came to 5 bases and at J to 3 bases, leaving 4 bases not matched to a gene. The CDR3 is 14 residues long. CDR3: CASSEGLGYNEQFF. The DNA of the CDR3 is TGTGCCAGCAGCGAAGGACTAGGCTACAATGAGCAGTTCTTC.